The rows below give T cell receptor beta chains drawn from one sample of a study of neurological immune-mediated disorders. Via MiXCR, TCRdb re-called the 5' RACE reads, giving one row per CDR3 protein. Among some 34,000 distinct CDR3 sequences listed, around 1.5% were seen once. Sequencing used PBMCs. These receptors came from a woman aged 25 to 39 with multiple sclerosis. CDR3s leave out the opening cysteine and the closing phenylalanine or tryptophan.

>TRBV6-2/TRBV6-3|TRBJ2-3
ASSRPGANTQY
>TRBV2|TRBJ2-7
ATTGFYEQY
>TRBV29-1|TRBJ2-5
SGTSGGAGETQY
>TRBV20-1|TRBJ2-5
SAREVAGRETQY
>TRBV20-1|TRBJ1-1
SARSAGVEAF
>TRBV6-2/TRBV6-3|TRBJ1-2
ASSYDPARTSAYGYT
>TRBV7-9|TRBJ1-1
ASSIKSGNTEAF
>TRBV5-1|TRBJ2-1
ASSLDSNNEQF
>TRBV20-1|TRBJ1-5
SARVQGGQPQH
>TRBV12-3/TRBV12-4|TRBJ2-1
ASSLRGSSNEQF
>TRBV12-3/TRBV12-4|TRBJ2-7
ASSGQASYEQY
>TRBV3-1|TRBJ2-2
ASGTGTLTGELF
>TRBV7-3|TRBJ1-2
ASSPTGTGTYGYT
>TRBV20-1|TRBJ2-7
SAPLGQGAYEQY
>TRBV20-1|TRBJ1-5
SAKAVRVNNQPQH
>TRBV20-1|TRBJ2-3
SAPTRTRPTDTQY
>TRBV6-2/TRBV6-3|TRBJ1-1
ASRPEPRGAEAF
>TRBV20-1|TRBJ2-3
SARDASASTDTQY
>TRBV5-5|TRBJ2-7
ASSLSGYEQY
>TRBV5-1|TRBJ1-6
ASSGDSSPLH
>TRBV20-1|TRBJ2-3
SATPREGRTDTQY
>TRBV7-2|TRBJ2-5
ASSFGGADETQY
>TRBV7-2|TRBJ1-1
ASSLASINTEAF
>TRBV12-3/TRBV12-4|TRBJ2-5
ASSLQRETQY
>TRBV20-1|TRBJ2-2
SARDQGWGANTGELF
>TRBV10-3|TRBJ2-3
AISGDFTDTQY
>TRBV7-8|TRBJ2-1
ASSLGLRGDEQF
>TRBV6-1|TRBJ1-1
ASSTDEAF
>TRBV14|TRBJ2-7
ASSQDPAGVYEQY
>TRBV20-1|TRBJ2-7
SARKDNYEQY
>TRBV7-2|TRBJ2-7
ASSLSQGRGAYEQY
>TRBV5-1|TRBJ2-2
ASSGGYRGPGELF
>TRBV6-6|TRBJ1-2
ASSGTASANYGYT
>TRBV7-9|TRBJ2-3
AGNRGVGTDTQY
>TRBV27|TRBJ1-1
ASSLGRSTEAF
>TRBV7-2|TRBJ1-1
ASSSTPGQYTEAF
>TRBV20-1|TRBJ2-1
SARGGGALNEQF
>TRBV20-1|TRBJ1-2
SARQGTGKLYGYT
>TRBV7-6|TRBJ2-1
ASSLAAGGGFEQF
>TRBV25-1|TRBJ1-1
ASSEKTGKNTEAF
>TRBV5-1|TRBJ2-4
ASSLAGGIAKNIQY